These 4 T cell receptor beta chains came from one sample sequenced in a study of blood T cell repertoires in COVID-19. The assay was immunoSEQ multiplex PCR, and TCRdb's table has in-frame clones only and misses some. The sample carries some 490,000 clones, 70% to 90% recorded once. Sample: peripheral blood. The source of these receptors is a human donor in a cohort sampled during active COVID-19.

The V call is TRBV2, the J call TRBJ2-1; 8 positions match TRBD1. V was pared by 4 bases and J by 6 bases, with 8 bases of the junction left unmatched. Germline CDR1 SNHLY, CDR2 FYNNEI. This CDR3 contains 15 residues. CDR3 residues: CASSVQTGAGNEQFF. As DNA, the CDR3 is TGTGCCAGCAGTGTGCAGACAGGGGCCGGCAATGAGCAGTTCTTC.

The CDR3 nucleotides are TGTGCCAGCAGTAAGGACAGGGAAACCGGGGAGCTGTTTTTT. It encodes CASSKDRETGELFF. The V call is TRBV27, the J call TRBJ2-2; TRBD1 matches at 8 bases. Trimming cost V 5 bases and J 5 bases; bases outside gene matches: 4. Per germline, CDR1 MNHEY and CDR2 SMNVEV (reference sequence). The CDR3 consists of 14 residues.

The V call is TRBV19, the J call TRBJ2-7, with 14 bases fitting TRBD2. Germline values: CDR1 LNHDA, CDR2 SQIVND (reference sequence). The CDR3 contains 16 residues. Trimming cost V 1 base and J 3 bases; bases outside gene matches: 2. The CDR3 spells CASSIGTSGRNYEQYF. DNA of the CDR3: TGTGCCAGTAGTATAGGGACTAGCGGGAGGAACTACGAGCAGTACTTC.

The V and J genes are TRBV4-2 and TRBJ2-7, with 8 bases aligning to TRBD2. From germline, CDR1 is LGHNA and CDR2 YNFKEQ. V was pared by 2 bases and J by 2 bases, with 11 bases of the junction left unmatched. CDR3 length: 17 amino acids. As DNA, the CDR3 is TGTGCCAGCAGCCAACTCTCCGGGACTAGTCCCCCCTACGAGCAGTACTTC. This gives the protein CASSQLSGTSPPYEQYF.